This entry describes one TCR beta chain. TCRdb reworked the 5' RACE reads into one entry per CDR3 protein, no DNA. Listed are a few hundred thousand distinct CDR3 sequences; 4% to 6.5% falls within the top ten. The data are from a study of T cells expressing NK-cell markers. The CDR3 runs 16 residues. Germline-derived CDR1 and CDR2 are SEHNR and FQNEAQ (reference sequence). This receptor was taken from a man aged 18-69 years in good health. Sequences were obtained from blood T cells: a sorted CD56 or NKG2C T cell subset, CD4+ or CD8+ T cells, or bulk PBMC T cells (not recorded which). V usage is TRBV7-9 and J usage is TRBJ1-4; checking the TCRdb D call of TRBD1 is not possible without DNA. CDR3 in amino acids: CASSPGRTLKGEKLFF.